This record concerns one T cell receptor beta chain sequence. This specimen comes from a study of PD-1 blockade in classical Hodgkin lymphoma. Autologous stem cell transplantation was followed by relapse in every patient, and brentuximab vedotin exposure varied. Magnetic negative selection served to purify CD4+ T cells out of PBMCs that had been thawed. Assay: immunoSEQ multiplex PCR; the TCRdb copy retains only in-frame clones and omits some. Found here are about 35,000 clones, 80% to 95% of them singletons; the top ten hold 0.2% to 0.3%. The CDR3 is 15 amino acids. Per germline, CDR1 GTSNPN and CDR2 SVGIG (reference sequence). Trimming cost V 4 bases and J 1 base, with 13 bases left between them.

The rearrangement joins TRBV30 to TRBJ2-2, with D unresolved. The sequence derives from a human donor with classical Hodgkin lymphoma. Source: CD4+ T cells from blood, taken at baseline. The CDR3: CAWNPFAGNTGELFF. The DNA for the CDR3 is TGTGCCTGGAACCCCTTCGCCGGGAACACCGGGGAGCTGTTTTTT.